The 26 T cell receptor beta chains listed next were all sequenced from one sample in a study of T cell repertoires in cytomegalovirus infection (dated by TCRdb to 2018 to 2020). Sample treatment or condition, as interpreted from the label and publication: in vitro stimulation with specific CMV peptide epitopes to enrich CMV-specific T cells. These receptors have no identified antigens. Reads for this sample came from an Illumina HiSeq 1500. The public reads were reprocessed in TCRdb via fastp at Q25 and MiXCR, keeping in-frame beta chains. Rows are unified per CDR3 protein, each entry keeping the most common DNA and genes. In this sample the table shows under 90,000 distinct CDR3 sequences, about half of which occur a single time. The ten top clones hold just over 90% of the sample. The sequencing used CD8+ T cells from cultured PBMCs, collected from culture after CMV antigen stimulation. These receptor sequences come from a human donor in good health (CMV status not recorded). Some clones in this sample may be carry-over from other donors' samples.

The V call is TRBV11-2, the J call TRBJ1-1, with D tentatively TRBD1 (5 bases). The CDR3 runs 15 residues. Trimming took off 2 bases at V and 1 base at J, with 11 bases between the two ends. Germline CDR1 is SGHAT and CDR2 is FQNNGV. This CDR3 reads CASSLWGRGNTEAFF. CDR3 nucleotide sequence: TGTGCCAGCAGCTTATGGGGACGGGGGAACACTGAAGCTTTCTTT. Using reference TRBV11-2 and TRBJ1-1 for the parts outside the CDR3, the full variable domain is EAGVAQSPRYKIIEKRQSVAFWCNPISGHATLYWYQQILGQGPKLLIQFQNNGVVDDSQLPKDRFSAERLKGVDSTLKIQPAKLEDSAVYLCASSLWGRGNTEAFFGQGTRLTVV.

This clonotype was counted between two and nine times. The V gene is TRBV27, the J gene TRBJ2-3; 9 bases map to TRBD2. CDR3 length: 15 residues. Germline V gives CDR1 MNHEY, CDR2 SMNVEV (reference sequence). Germline trimming cut 7 bases from V and 1 base from J; bases unmatched to any gene: 6. The CDR3 spells CASTRLAGGTDTQYF. CDR3 sequence (DNA): TGTGCCAGCACCAGATTAGCGGGGGGCACAGATACGCAGTATTTT.

This sequence joins TRBV5-4 and TRBJ2-1, with D tentatively TRBD2 (6 bases). Between the trimmed V and J ends, which lost 3 bases and 0 bases, there was a span of 22 bases. CDR1 SGHNT and CDR2 YYREEE come from the germline V gene (reference sequence). The CDR3 length is 19 residues. The CDR3 protein is CASSSSTPTPGDSYNEQFF. The CDR3, as DNA: TGTGCCAGCAGCTCCTCCACCCCGACCCCGGGGGACTCCTACAATGAGCAGTTCTTC.

This clonotype was seen a few times. The rearrangement joins TRBV7-2 to TRBJ1-4, with D perhaps TRBD1 (6 bases). Germline V gene data show CDR1 as SGHTA and CDR2 as FQGNSA. The length of the CDR3 is 14 residues. The ends were cut back, 1 base at V and 3 bases at J, with 6 bases in the middle. CDR3 protein: CASSLGTANEKLFF. The CDR3 DNA reads as TGTGCCAGCAGCTTAGGGACAGCTAATGAAAAACTGTTTTTT.

CDR3 region: CATSDSIENEQFF. In DNA form, the CDR3 reads TGTGCCACCAGTGACTCCATCGAGAATGAGCAGTTCTTC. The chain couples TRBV24-1 to TRBJ2-1, with unresolved D. V was pared by 4 bases and J by 7 bases, with 10 bases between. The CDR3 length is 13 residues. The germline V gene has CDR1 KGHDR and CDR2 SFDVKD.

The V and J genes are TRBV4-2 and TRBJ2-1, with a tentative D call TRBD2 (5 bases). V was shortened by 3 bases and J by 6 bases, with 15 bases between the two germline ends. The germline V gene encodes CDR1 LGHNA and CDR2 YNFKEQ. The CDR3 runs 15 residues. This CDR3 is CASSQELGNGNEQFF. The CDR3 nucleotides read TGTGCCAGCAGCCAGGAACTAGGCAATGGCAATGAGCAGTTCTTC.

This chain joins TRBV7-6 and TRBJ2-3; 10 nucleotides line up with TRBD2. V dropped 5 bases and J dropped 6; count of bases not matched to a gene: 8. The CDR3 consists of 15 residues. Germline V gene data show CDR1 as SGHVS and CDR2 as FNYEAQ. This chain's CDR3 is CASSRAGGPVDTQYF. The CDR3 nucleotides are TGTGCCAGCAGCCGAGCGGGAGGGCCTGTGGATACGCAGTATTTT.

This clonotype was seen only a few times. The chain joins TRBV28 to TRBJ2-2; TRBD2 aligns across 14 bases. This CDR3 comprises 16 residues. CDR1 and CDR2 from the germline V gene are MDHEN and SYDVKM. The ends lost 4 bases at V and 9 bases at J; junction bases unmatched: 7. The CDR3: CASSSRTSGRSWELFF. The CDR3 DNA follows: TGTGCCAGCAGTTCACGGACTAGCGGGAGGAGCTGGGAGCTGTTTTTT.

This clonotype was counted only a few times. The chain is built from TRBV28 and TRBJ1-1; D is perhaps TRBD1 (5 bases). V lost 1 base, J lost 1 base, and 7 bases lay in between. CDR1 is MDHEN, CDR2 SYDVKM, per germline. The CDR3 is made up of 14 amino acids. This CDR3 reads CASSLYRKNTEAFF. For the CDR3, the DNA is TGTGCCAGCAGTTTATACAGGAAGAACACTGAAGCTTTCTTT. The full variable domain, with the rest looked up from reference TRBV28 and TRBJ1-1, is DVKVTQSSRYLVKRTGEKVFLECVQDMDHENMFWYRQDPGLGLRLIYFSYDVKMKEKGDIPEGYSVSREKKERFSLILESASTNQTSMYLCASSLYRKNTEAFFGQGTRLTVV.

The CDR3 region is CASSAQSWTGESEAFF. For the CDR3, the DNA is TGTGCCAGCAGTGCCCAAAGCTGGACAGGGGAGTCTGAAGCTTTCTTT. The chain couples TRBV25-1 to TRBJ1-1, with 9 bases that match TRBD1. The CDR3 length is 16 residues. Trimming took 4 bases from V and 6 from J; bases not matched to a gene: 12. Germline CDR1 reads MGHDK; CDR2 reads SYGVNS.

V is TRBV4-1 and J is TRBJ2-3, with TRBD2 matching over 11 bases. V shed 3 bases and J 5 bases; nucleotides not matched to a gene: 7. The CDR3 consists of 16 residues. The germline CDR1 and CDR2 sequences are MGHRA and YSYEKL. In nucleotides, the CDR3 is TGCGCCAGCAGCCAGGAACTAGCGGGGGAAGTAGATACGCAGTATTTT. This sequence encodes CASSQELAGEVDTQYF.

This clonotype came up a few times. The V call is TRBV24-1, the J call TRBJ2-2; D call uncertain. Germline CDR1 and CDR2: KGHDR and SFDVKD. V shed 7 bases and J shed 1 base, with 6 bases lying between them. This CDR3 has 13 residues. For the CDR3, the DNA is TGTGCCACCAGCGTAGGGAACACCGGGGAGCTGTTTTTT. Amino acids: CATSVGNTGELFF.

The rearrangement joins TRBV7-9 to TRBJ1-5, with a weak D call TRBD1 (5 bases). V was cut by 2 bases and J by 6 bases, with 17 bases left in between. The CDR3 loop spans 16 amino acids. Germline loops: CDR1 SEHNR, CDR2 FQNEAQ (reference sequence). The CDR3 bases are TGTGCCAGCAGCTTATCGGGGGAGGGCTCGGGTCAGCCCCAGCATTTT. It encodes CASSLSGEGSGQPQHF.

This clonotype has only a few counts. The chain has TRBV11-2 and TRBJ1-1; possibly TRBD1 for D (5 bases). This CDR3 contains 16 residues. Trimming removed 0 bases at V and 0 bases at J, with 11 bases between. CDR1 is SGHAT and CDR2 is FQNNGV in the germline V gene. The CDR3 DNA is TGTGCCAGCAGCTTAGAAATGGGACGATTGAACACTGAAGCTTTCTTT. Encoded protein: CASSLEMGRLNTEAFF.

CDR3 bases: TGTGCCATCCGGGGACAGGGTGGCAATGAGCAGTTCTTC. Translating gives CAIRGQGGNEQFF. The V and J genes are TRBV10-3 and TRBJ2-1, with TRBD1 matching 9 bases. The J segment lost 6 bases and the V segment lost 8 bases, leaving 5 bases of the junction unmatched. Germline assignment: CDR1 ENHRY and CDR2 SYGVKD. The CDR3 length is 13 residues.

The rearrangement uses TRBV20-1 and TRBJ2-2, with 12 bases lining up with TRBD2. The germline CDR1 and CDR2 sequences are DFQATT and SNEGSKA (reference sequence). The CDR3 contains 15 residues. V lost 5 bases and J lost 6; bases outside the gene matches: 7. The CDR3 spells CSARSSGRVPGELFF. The CDR3, as DNA: TGCAGTGCTCGGTCTAGCGGGAGGGTTCCCGGGGAGCTGTTTTTT.

V gene TRBV20-1 combines with J gene TRBJ2-3; D is possibly TRBD2 (5 bases). The CDR3 is 14 amino acids. V lost 5 bases and J 2 bases, leaving 14 bases between the germline ends. CDR1 is DFQATT, CDR2 SNEGSKA, per germline (reference sequence). CDR3 DNA sequence: TGCAGTGCTCCTACTAGAGGGCTCACAGATACGCAGTATTTT. Amino acids: CSAPTRGLTDTQYF.

The rearrangement joins TRBV7-9 to TRBJ2-7; TRBD1 might be the D (5 bases). The CDR3 consists of 14 residues. V dropped 1 base and J dropped 5 bases, with 12 bases sitting between them. Germline CDR1 reads SEHNR; CDR2 reads FQNEAQ (reference sequence). The CDR3 sequence: CASSLDRNLHEQYF. The CDR3 region has the DNA TGTGCCAGCAGCTTAGACAGGAATCTCCACGAGCAGTACTTC.

This sequence joins TRBV7-2 and TRBJ2-1, with 12 bases that match TRBD2. Germline values: CDR1 SGHTA, CDR2 FQGNSA. V shed 6 bases and J 12 bases; nucleotides not matched to a gene: 6. This CDR3 has 13 amino acids. The CDR3 nucleotides read TGTGCCAGCAGGGGACTAGCGGGTTGGGGGCAGTTCTTC. It yields the protein CASRGLAGWGQFF. Full variable domain (missing parts from reference TRBV7-2 and TRBJ2-1): GAGVSQSPSNKVTEKGKDVELRCDPISGHTALYWYRQSLGQGLEFLIYFQGNSAPDKSGLPSDRFSAERTGGSVSTLTIQRTQQEDSAVYLCASRGLAGWGQFFGPGTRLTVL.

The chain employs TRBV7-8 and TRBJ2-3; the D is unclear. This CDR3 is 13 amino acids long. Between the trimmed V and J ends, which lost 2 bases and 6 bases, there was a span of 9 bases. Per germline, CDR1 SGHVS and CDR2 FQNEAQ. In DNA, the CDR3 is TGTGCCAGCAGCTTAAAGAGTGTGGATACGCAGTATTTT. Amino acid sequence: CASSLKSVDTQYF. The whole variable domain, remainder taken from reference TRBV7-8 and TRBJ2-3, is GAGVSQSPRYKVAKRGQDVALRCDPISGHVSLFWYQQALGQGPEFLTYFQNEAQLDKSGLPSDRFFAERPEGSVSTLKIQRTQQEDSAVYLCASSLKSVDTQYFGPGTRLTVL.

This clonotype was seen only once. The chain uses TRBV6-2 or TRBV6-3 and TRBJ2-1; 8 nucleotides match TRBD2. V lost 4 bases, J lost 7 bases, and 3 bases stayed unmatched. The CDR3 covers 13 residues. Germline CDR1 is MNHEY and CDR2 is SVGEGT. CDR3 DNA: TGTGCCAGCAGTTCGGGACTAGGGAATGAGCAGTTCTTC. This codes for CASSSGLGNEQFF.

The table lists this clonotype with a few counts. V gene TRBV6-6 combines with J gene TRBJ1-5; no clear D. The CDR3 has 13 residues. Trimming took off 5 bases at V and 5 bases at J, with 10 bases between the two ends. The V gene's germline CDR1 is MNHNY and CDR2 SVGAGI (reference sequence). The CDR3, as DNA: TGTGCCAGCAGTCCCGACTGGGATCAGCCCCAGCATTTT. It codes for CASSPDWDQPQHF.

The chain uses TRBV11-2 and TRBJ2-3; the D gene is possibly TRBD2 (5 bases). V gave up 0 bases and J gave up 2 bases, with 15 bases separating them. The length of the CDR3 is 17 residues. CDR1 is SGHAT and CDR2 is FQNNGV in the germline V gene. The chain's CDR3 is CASSLDFPGTLTDTQYF. The CDR3 coding sequence is TGTGCCAGCAGCTTAGATTTCCCGGGAACCCTCACAGATACGCAGTATTTT.

The chain recombines TRBV9 with TRBJ1-2, with 10 bases that match TRBD1. CDR3 size: 15 residues. After removal of 0 bases from V and 6 bases from J, the junction contained 5 bases not matched to a gene. Germline V gene lookup returns CDR1 SGDLS and CDR2 YYNGEE. The CDR3 region has the DNA TGTGCCAGCAGCGTAGGGACAGGGGGATTGGATGGCTACACCTTC. This codes for CASSVGTGGLDGYTF.

This clonotype turned up a few times. V is TRBV19 and J is TRBJ2-7; the D gene is possibly TRBD1 (6 bases). The CDR3 runs 14 residues. V was cut by 5 bases and J by 6 bases, with 17 bases left in between. The germline V gene has CDR1 LNHDA and CDR2 SQIVND (reference sequence). This CDR3 is CASSVGDINTEQYF. DNA of the CDR3: TGTGCCAGTAGTGTCGGGGACATCAATACCGAGCAGTACTTC.

CDR3 bases: TGTGCCAGCAGCTTGCGACAGGGGGCGCGGAAAGATACGCAGTATTTT. Amino acid sequence: CASSLRQGARKDTQYF. The V gene is TRBV7-8, the J gene TRBJ2-3; 10 bases are a match to TRBD1. The germline V gene encodes CDR1 SGHVS and CDR2 FQNEAQ. The ends lost 3 bases at V and 5 bases at J; junction bases unmatched: 8. This CDR3 has 16 amino acids.